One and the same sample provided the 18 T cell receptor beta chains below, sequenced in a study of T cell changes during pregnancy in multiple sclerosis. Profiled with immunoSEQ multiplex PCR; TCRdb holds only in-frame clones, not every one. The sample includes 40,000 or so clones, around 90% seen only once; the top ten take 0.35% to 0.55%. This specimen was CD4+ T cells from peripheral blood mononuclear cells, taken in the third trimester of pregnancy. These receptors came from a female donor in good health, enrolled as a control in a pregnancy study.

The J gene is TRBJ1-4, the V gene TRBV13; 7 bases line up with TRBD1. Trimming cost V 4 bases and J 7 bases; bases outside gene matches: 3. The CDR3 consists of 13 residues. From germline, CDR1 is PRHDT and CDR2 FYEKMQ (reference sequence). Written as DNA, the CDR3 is TGTGCCAGCAGCTCAAGGGGGCGTGAAAAACTGTTTTTT. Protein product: CASSSRGREKLFF. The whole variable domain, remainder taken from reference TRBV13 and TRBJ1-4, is AAGVIQSPRHLIKEKRETATLKCYPIPRHDTVYWYQQGPGQDPQFLISFYEKMQSDKGSIPDRFSAQQFSDYHSELNMSSLELGDSALYFCASSSRGREKLFFGSGTQLSVL.

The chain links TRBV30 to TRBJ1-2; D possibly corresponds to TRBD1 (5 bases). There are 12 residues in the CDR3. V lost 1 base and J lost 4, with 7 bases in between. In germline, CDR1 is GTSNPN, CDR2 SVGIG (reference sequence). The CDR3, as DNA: TGTGCCTGGAGTGGTCAGGGCTATGGCTACACCTTC. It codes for CAWSGQGYGYTF.

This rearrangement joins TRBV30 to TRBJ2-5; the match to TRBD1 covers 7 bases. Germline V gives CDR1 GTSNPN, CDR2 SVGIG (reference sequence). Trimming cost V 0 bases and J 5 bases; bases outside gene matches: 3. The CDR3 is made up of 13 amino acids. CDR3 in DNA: TGTGCCTGGAGTGTACAGGGGCCGGAGACCCAGTACTTC. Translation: CAWSVQGPETQYF.

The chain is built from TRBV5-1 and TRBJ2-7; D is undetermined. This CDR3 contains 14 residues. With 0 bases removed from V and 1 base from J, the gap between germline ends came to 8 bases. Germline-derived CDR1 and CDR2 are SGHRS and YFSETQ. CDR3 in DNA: TGCGCCAGCAGCTTGGGTCCCAGGTCCTACGAGCAGTACTTC. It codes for CASSLGPRSYEQYF.

In nucleotides, the CDR3 is TGTGCCAGCTCACCCAGGGGACAGGGGAACCAGCCCCAGCATTTT. This translates into CASSPRGQGNQPQHF. The V and J genes are TRBV18 and TRBJ1-5; 10 positions agree with TRBD1. The CDR3 runs 15 residues. J lost 7 bases, V lost 3 bases, and 6 bases had no gene match. CDR1 is KGHSH and CDR2 is LQKENI in the germline V gene.

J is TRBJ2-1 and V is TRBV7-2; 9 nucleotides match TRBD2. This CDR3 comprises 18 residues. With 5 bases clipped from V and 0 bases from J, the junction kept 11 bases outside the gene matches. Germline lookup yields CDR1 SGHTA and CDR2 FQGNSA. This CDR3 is CASSPLLAGKISYNEQFF. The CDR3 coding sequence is TGTGCCAGCAGCCCACTGCTAGCGGGAAAGATCTCCTACAATGAGCAGTTCTTC. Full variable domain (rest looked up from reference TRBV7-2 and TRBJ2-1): GAGVSQSPSNKVTEKGKDVELRCDPISGHTALYWYRQSLGQGLEFLIYFQGNSAPDKSGLPSDRFSAERTGGSVSTLTIQRTQQEDSAVYLCASSPLLAGKISYNEQFFGPGTRLTVL.

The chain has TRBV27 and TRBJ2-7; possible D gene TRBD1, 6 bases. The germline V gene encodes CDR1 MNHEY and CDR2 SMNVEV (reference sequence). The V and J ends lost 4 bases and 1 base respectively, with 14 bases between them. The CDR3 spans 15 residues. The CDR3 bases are TGTGCCAGCAGTTACCTCAGGGGTGGGTCCTACGAGCAGTACTTC. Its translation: CASSYLRGGSYEQYF.

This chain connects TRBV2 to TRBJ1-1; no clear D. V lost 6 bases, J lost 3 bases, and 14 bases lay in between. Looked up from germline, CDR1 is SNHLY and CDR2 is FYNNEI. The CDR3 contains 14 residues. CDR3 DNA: TGTGCCAGCAGGCGAGAGGGATGGGACACTGAAGCTTTCTTT. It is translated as CASRREGWDTEAFF.

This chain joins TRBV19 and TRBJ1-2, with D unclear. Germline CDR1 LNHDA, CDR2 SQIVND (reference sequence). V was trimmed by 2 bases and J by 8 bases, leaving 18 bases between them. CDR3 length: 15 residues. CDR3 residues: CASSIWSHIEAGYTF. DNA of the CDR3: TGTGCCAGTAGTATATGGTCTCACATTGAGGCGGGCTACACCTTC.

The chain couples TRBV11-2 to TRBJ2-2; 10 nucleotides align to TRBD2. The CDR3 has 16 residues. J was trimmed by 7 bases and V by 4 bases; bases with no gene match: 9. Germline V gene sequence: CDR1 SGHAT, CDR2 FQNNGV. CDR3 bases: TGTGCCAGCAGCTCGGTGCTAGCGGGAGTTTACGGGGAGCTGTTTTTT. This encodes CASSSVLAGVYGELFF.

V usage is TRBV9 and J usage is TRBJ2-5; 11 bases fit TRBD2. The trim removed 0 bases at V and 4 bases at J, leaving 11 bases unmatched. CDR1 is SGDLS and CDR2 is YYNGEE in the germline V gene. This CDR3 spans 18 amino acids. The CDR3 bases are TGTGCCAGCAGCGTAGCCGAGACTAGCGGGGATAGGAGAGAGACCCAGTACTTC. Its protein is CASSVAETSGDRRETQYF.

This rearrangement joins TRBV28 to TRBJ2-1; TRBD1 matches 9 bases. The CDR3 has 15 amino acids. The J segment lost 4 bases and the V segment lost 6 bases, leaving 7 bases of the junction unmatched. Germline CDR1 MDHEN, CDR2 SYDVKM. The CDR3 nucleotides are TGTGCCAGCAGCCGGACAGGGGCCGTATACAATGAGCAGTTCTTC. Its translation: CASSRTGAVYNEQFF.

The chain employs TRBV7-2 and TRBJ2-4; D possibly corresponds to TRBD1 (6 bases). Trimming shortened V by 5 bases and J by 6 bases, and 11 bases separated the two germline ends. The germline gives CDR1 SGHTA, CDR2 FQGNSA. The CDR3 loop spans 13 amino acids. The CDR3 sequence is CASSTGQRNIQYF. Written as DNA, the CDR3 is TGTGCCAGCAGCACGGGACAACGAAACATTCAGTACTTC.

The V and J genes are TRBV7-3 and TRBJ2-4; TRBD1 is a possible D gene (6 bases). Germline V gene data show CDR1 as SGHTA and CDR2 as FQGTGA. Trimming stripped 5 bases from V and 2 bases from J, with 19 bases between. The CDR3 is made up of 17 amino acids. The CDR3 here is CASSELSGTSTKNIQYF. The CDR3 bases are TGTGCCAGCAGCGAACTATCCGGGACATCCACCAAAAACATTCAGTACTTC.

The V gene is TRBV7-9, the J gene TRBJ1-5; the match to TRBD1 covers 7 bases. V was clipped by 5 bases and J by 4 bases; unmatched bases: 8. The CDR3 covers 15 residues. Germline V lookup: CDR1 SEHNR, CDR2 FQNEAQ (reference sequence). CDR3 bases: TGTGCCAGCAGCGGAGAGGGGGCAGGGAATCAGCCCCAGCATTTT. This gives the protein CASSGEGAGNQPQHF. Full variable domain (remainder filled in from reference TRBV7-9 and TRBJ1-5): DTGVSQNPRHKITKRGQNVTFRCDPISEHNRLYWYRQTLGQGPEFLTYFQNEAQLEKSRLLSDRFSAERPKGSFSTLEIQRTEQGDSAMYLCASSGEGAGNQPQHFGDGTRLSIL.

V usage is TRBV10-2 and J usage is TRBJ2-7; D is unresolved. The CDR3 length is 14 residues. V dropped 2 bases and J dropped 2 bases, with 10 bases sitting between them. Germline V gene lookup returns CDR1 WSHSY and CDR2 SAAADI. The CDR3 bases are TGCGCCAGCAGTGAGCAGGTCAACCCCTACGAGCAGTACTTC. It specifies CASSEQVNPYEQYF.

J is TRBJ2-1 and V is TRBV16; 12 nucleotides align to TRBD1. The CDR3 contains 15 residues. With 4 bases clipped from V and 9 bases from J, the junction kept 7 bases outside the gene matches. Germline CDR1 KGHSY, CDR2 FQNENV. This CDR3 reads CASSLRDRGLIEQFF. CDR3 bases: TGTGCCAGCAGCCTCCGGGACAGGGGGCTAATTGAGCAGTTCTTC.

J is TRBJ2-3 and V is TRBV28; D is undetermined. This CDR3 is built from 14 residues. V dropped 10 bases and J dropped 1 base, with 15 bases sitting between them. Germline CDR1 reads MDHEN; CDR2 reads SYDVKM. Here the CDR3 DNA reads TGTGCCACAGCTTCCCCCCTAGGCACAGATACGCAGTATTTT. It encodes CATASPLGTDTQYF.